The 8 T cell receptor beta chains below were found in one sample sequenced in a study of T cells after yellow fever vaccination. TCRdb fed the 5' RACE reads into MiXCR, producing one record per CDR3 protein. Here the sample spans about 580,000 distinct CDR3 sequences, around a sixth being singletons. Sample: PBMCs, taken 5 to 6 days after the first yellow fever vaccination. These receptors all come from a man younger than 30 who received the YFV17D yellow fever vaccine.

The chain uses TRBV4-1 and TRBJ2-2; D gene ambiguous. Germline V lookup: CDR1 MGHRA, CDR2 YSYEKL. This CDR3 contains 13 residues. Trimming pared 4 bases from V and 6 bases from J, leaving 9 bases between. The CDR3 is CASSRYSPGELFF. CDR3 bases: TGCGCCAGCAGCCGTTACTCGCCCGGGGAGCTGTTTTTT.

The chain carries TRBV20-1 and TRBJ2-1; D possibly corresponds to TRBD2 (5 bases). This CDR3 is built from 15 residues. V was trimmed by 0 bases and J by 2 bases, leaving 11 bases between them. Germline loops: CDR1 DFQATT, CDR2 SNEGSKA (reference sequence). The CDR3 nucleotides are TGCAGTGCTAGAGAGGCTAGCCGGCCCTACAATGAGCAGTTCTTC. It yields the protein CSAREASRPYNEQFF.

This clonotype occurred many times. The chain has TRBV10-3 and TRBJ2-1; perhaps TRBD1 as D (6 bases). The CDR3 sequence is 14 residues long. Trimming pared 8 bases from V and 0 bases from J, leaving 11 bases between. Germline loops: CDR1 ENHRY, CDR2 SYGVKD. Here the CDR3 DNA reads TGTGCCATCGCAGGGGAAAGCTCCTACAATGAGCAGTTCTTC. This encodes CAIAGESSYNEQFF.

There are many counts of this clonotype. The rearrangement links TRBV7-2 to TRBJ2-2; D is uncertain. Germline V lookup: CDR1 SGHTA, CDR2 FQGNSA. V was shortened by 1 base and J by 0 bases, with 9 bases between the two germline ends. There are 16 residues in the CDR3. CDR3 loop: CASSLGRLANTGELFF. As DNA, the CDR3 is TGTGCCAGCAGCTTAGGCCGCCTCGCGAACACCGGGGAGCTGTTTTTT.

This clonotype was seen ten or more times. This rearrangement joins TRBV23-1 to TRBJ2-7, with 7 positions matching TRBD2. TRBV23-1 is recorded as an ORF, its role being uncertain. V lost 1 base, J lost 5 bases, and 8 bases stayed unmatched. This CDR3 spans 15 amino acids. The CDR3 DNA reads TGCGCCAGCAGTCAATTCAGCGGGGAGTGTCACGAGCAGTACTTC. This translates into CASSQFSGECHEQYF.

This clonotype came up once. The CDR3 region is CASSTESYETQYF. The CDR3, as DNA: TGTGCCAGCAGCACCGAGTCCTATGAGACCCAGTACTTC. This chain links TRBV7-6 with TRBJ2-5, with unresolved D. This CDR3 has 13 amino acids. Trimming pared 5 bases from V and 5 bases from J, leaving 12 bases between. The germline V gene has CDR1 SGHVS and CDR2 FNYEAQ.

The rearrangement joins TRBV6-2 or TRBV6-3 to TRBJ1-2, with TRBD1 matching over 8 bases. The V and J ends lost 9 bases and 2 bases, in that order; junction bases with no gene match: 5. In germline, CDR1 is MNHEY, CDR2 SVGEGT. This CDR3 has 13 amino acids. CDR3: CASSQGDNYGYTF. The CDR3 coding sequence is TGTGCCAGTTCACAGGGGGACAACTATGGCTACACCTTC.

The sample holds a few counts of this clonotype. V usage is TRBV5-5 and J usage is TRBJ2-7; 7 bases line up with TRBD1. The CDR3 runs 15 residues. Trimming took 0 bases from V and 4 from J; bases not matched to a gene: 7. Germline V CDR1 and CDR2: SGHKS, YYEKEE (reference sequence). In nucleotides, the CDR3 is TGTGCCAGCAGCTTGGCTTCCCAGGGACAGTACGAGCAGTACTTC. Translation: CASSLASQGQYEQYF.